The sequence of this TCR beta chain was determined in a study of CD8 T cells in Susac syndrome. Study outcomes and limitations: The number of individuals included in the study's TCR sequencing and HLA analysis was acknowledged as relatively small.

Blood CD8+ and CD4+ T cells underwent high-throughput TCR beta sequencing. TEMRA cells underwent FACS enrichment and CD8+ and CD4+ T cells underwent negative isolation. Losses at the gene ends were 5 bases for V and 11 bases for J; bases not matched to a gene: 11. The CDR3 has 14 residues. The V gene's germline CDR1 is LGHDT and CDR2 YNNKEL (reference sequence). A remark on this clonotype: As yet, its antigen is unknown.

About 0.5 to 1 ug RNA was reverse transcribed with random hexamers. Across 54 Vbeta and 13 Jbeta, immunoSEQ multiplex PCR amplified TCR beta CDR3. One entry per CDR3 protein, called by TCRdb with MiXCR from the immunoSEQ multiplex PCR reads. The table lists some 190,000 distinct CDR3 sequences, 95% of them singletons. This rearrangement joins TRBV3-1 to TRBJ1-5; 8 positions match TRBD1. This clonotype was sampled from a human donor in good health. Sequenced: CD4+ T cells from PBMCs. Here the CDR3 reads CASSARGPQGAQHF. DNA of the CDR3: TGTGCCAGCAGCGCCAGGGGGCCTCAGGGGGCCCAGCATTTT.